This T cell receptor (beta chain) originates from a study of OX40 agonist ivuxolimab in advanced cancers. The CDR3 loop spans 15 amino acids. V was trimmed by 0 bases and J by 6 bases, leaving 13 bases between them. Germline lookup yields CDR1 SGHNT and CDR2 YENEEA. Sequencing used immunoSEQ multiplex PCR; TCRdb keeps in-frame clones, though not all of them. The sample carries thousands of clones, under 80% recorded once. J is TRBJ2-3 and V is TRBV11-3; the D is unclear. The material was CD4+ or CD8+ T cells sorted from blood, obtained in a trial of the OX40 agonist ivuxolimab. This clonotype was sampled from an adult with an advanced solid tumor such as melanoma, head and neck, liver or kidney cancer. CDR3 sequence: CASSLDPGGFDTQYF. In DNA form, the CDR3 reads TGTGCCAGCAGCTTAGACCCAGGCGGATTCGATACGCAGTATTTT.